This T cell receptor (beta chain) was observed in a study of blood T cell repertoires in COVID-19. Profiled with immunoSEQ multiplex PCR; TCRdb holds only in-frame clones, not every one. The data show around 25,000 clones, around 74% seen once. By its share, this clone is medium-sized. Other DNA sequences in this specimen translate into the identical CDR3. This CDR3 comprises 14 residues. From germline, CDR1 is SGHRS and CDR2 YFSETQ. V shed 6 bases, J shed 7 bases, and the junction held 12 bases outside the gene matches. The sequence was collected from a man aged 50 to 60 with COVID-19, enrolled during active disease. Sequences were obtained from peripheral blood. The chain couples TRBV5-1 to TRBJ2-7; TRBD1 matches at 8 bases. The CDR3 protein is CASTEQGVGREQYF. As DNA, the CDR3 is TGCGCCAGCACCGAACAGGGGGTGGGTCGGGAGCAGTACTTC.